The next 29 T cell receptor beta chains were all read from a single sample in a study of blood T cell repertoires in COVID-19. Profiling relied on immunoSEQ multiplex PCR, and the TCRdb table lists in-frame clones only, not all of them. Here the sample spans around 280,000 clones, roughly 86% being singletons. Sequenced input: peripheral blood. The receptors were sampled from a woman in her 30s who had recovered from COVID-19.

The genes are TRBV20-1 and TRBJ2-7; 10 bases align to TRBD2. Germline CDR1 DFQATT, CDR2 SNEGSKA (reference sequence). The CDR3 length is 11 residues. The CDR3 reads CSPSGRDEQYF. DNA for the CDR3: TGCTCTCCTAGCGGGAGAGACGAGCAGTACTTC.

V gene TRBV7-9 combines with J gene TRBJ1-1; D not resolved. CDR1 and CDR2 from the germline V gene are SEHNR and FQNEAQ (reference sequence). Between the trimmed V and J ends, which lost 1 base and 2 bases, there was a span of 8 bases. The CDR3 has 14 amino acids. CDR3 DNA: TGTGCCAGCAGCTTAGAATACAGTAACACTGAAGCTTTCTTT. Amino acid sequence: CASSLEYSNTEAFF.

The V gene is TRBV28, the J gene TRBJ2-5, with TRBD1 identical over 9 bases. The CDR3 spans 16 residues. CDR1 is MDHEN, CDR2 SYDVKM, per germline. Trimming removed 2 bases from V and 1 base from J; junction bases left unmatched: 5. As DNA, the CDR3 is TGTGCCAGCAGTTTACCGGGACAGGGTACCCAAGAGACCCAGTACTTC. This translates into CASSLPGQGTQETQYF. The variable domain in full, completed from reference TRBV28 and TRBJ2-5, reads DVKVTQSSRYLVKRTGEKVFLECVQDMDHENMFWYRQDPGLGLRLIYFSYDVKMKEKGDIPEGYSVSREKKERFSLILESASTNQTSMYLCASSLPGQGTQETQYFGPGTRLLVL.

The CDR3 sequence: CASSFGTSGRYDTQYF. In nucleotides, the CDR3 is TGTGCCAGCAGCTTTGGGACTAGCGGGAGATACGATACGCAGTATTTT. The V and J genes are TRBV11-1 and TRBJ2-3; 14 bases are a match to TRBD2. V dropped 3 bases and J dropped 6; count of bases not matched to a gene: 5. There are 16 residues in the CDR3. Germline V gene sequence: CDR1 SGHAT, CDR2 FQDESV (reference sequence).

This clone is a singleton in its sample. The CDR3: CASTLGGVGFGFF. CDR3 nucleotides: TGTGCCAGCACCCTGGGGGGGGTTGGGTTCGGGTTCTTC. The V and J genes are TRBV6-5 and TRBJ2-1, with 7 bases matching TRBD2. Germline CDR1 reads MNHEY; CDR2 reads SVGAGI. This CDR3 comprises 13 residues. Germline trimming cut 7 bases from V and 15 bases from J; bases unmatched to any gene: 15.

This clone came up once. The chain couples TRBV25-1 to TRBJ2-1, with D possibly matching TRBD2 (5 bases). The CDR3 sequence is 13 residues long. Germline assignment: CDR1 MGHDK and CDR2 SYGVNS. V lost 10 bases and J 4 bases, leaving 14 bases between the germline ends. CDR3 in amino acids: CATGLEAYNEQFF. The CDR3, as DNA: TGTGCCACCGGACTCGAAGCTTACAATGAGCAGTTCTTC. Supplemented by reference TRBV25-1 and TRBJ2-1, the full variable domain reads EADIYQTPRYLVIGTGKKITLECSQTMGHDKMYWYQQDPGMELHLIHYSYGVNSTEKGDLSSESTVSRIRTEHFPLTLESARPSHTSQYLCATGLEAYNEQFFGPGTRLTVL.

V usage is TRBV19 and J usage is TRBJ2-1; 7 bases line up with TRBD1. The junction had 6 bases not matched to a gene; V was cut back by 7 bases and J by 3 bases. This CDR3 has 14 residues. Germline-derived CDR1 and CDR2 are LNHDA and SQIVND (reference sequence). CDR3 loop: CASTPGTDYNEQFF. In nucleotides, the CDR3 is TGTGCCAGTACCCCCGGGACAGACTACAATGAGCAGTTCTTC.

The gene calls are TRBV3-1 (or the pseudogene TRBV3-2) and TRBJ2-7; 11 nucleotides agree with TRBD2. Germline-derived CDR1 and CDR2 are LGHDT and YNNKEL (reference sequence). CDR3 size: 14 residues. J gave up 2 bases and V 5 bases, and 2 bases lay outside the gene matches. CDR3 sequence (DNA): TGTGCCAGCAGCGTGACTAGCGGGACCTACGAGCAGTACTTC. Amino acids: CASSVTSGTYEQYF.

This chain uses TRBV7-2 with TRBJ2-7, with a possible D match to TRBD1 (5 bases). This CDR3 is built from 16 residues. The germline V gene encodes CDR1 SGHTA and CDR2 FQGNSA. V was pared by 2 bases and J by 3 bases, with 17 bases between. CDR3 DNA sequence: TGTGCCAGCAGCTTAAGTAGGGATCAGGGAAGCTACGAGCAGTACTTC. Protein: CASSLSRDQGSYEQYF.

Comment on this clone: Additional DNA sequences in this sample encode the identical CDR3. V gene TRBV30 combines with J gene TRBJ1-1, with 8 bases identical to TRBD1. In germline, CDR1 is GTSNPN, CDR2 SVGIG (reference sequence). Trimming cost V 1 base and J 8 bases; bases outside gene matches: 0. The CDR3 contains 11 residues. The CDR3 DNA sequence: TGTGCCTGGAGTGGGGACAGGGAAGCTTTCTTT. It codes for CAWSGDREAFF. Full variable domain (outside the CDR3, taken from reference TRBV30 and TRBJ1-1): SQTIHQWPATLVQPVGSPLSLECTVEGTSNPNLYWYRQAAGRGLQLLFYSVGIGQISSEVPQNLSASRPQDRQFILSSKKLLLSDSGFYLCAWSGDREAFFGQGTRLTVV.

A word on this clone: Other DNA sequences from this sample encode an identical CDR3 as well. The chain employs TRBV27 and TRBJ2-7; a possible D gene is TRBD1 (5 bases). The CDR3 covers 13 residues. V lost 4 bases and J lost 3, with 10 bases in between. Germline CDR1 and CDR2: MNHEY and SMNVEV (reference sequence). The CDR3 sequence: CASSYRDSYEQYF. Here the CDR3 DNA reads TGTGCCAGCAGTTATCGAGACAGCTACGAGCAGTACTTC.

V is TRBV19 and J is TRBJ2-5; 10 bases are shared with TRBD2. V was clipped by 0 bases and J by 5 bases; unmatched bases: 6. In germline, CDR1 is LNHDA, CDR2 SQIVND (reference sequence). The CDR3 has 16 amino acids. The CDR3 reads CASSIEKRGGRETQYF. CDR3 sequence (DNA): TGTGCCAGTAGTATAGAAAAGCGGGGGGGCCGTGAGACCCAGTACTTC.

J is TRBJ1-5 and V is TRBV5-6; perhaps TRBD1 as D (6 bases). The CDR3 consists of 14 residues. V was cut by 3 bases and J by 6 bases, with 13 bases left in between. Germline CDR1 SGHDT, CDR2 YYEEEE. The CDR3: CASSSWTAGQPQHF. The CDR3 DNA reads TGTGCCAGCAGCTCGTGGACAGCCGGTCAGCCCCAGCATTTT.

The V and J genes are TRBV6-1 and TRBJ2-7; D perhaps matches TRBD1 (6 bases). V dropped 1 base and J dropped 3 bases, with 16 bases sitting between them. Per germline, CDR1 MNHNS and CDR2 SASEGT. The CDR3 covers 16 residues. The CDR3 reads CASSEGSLQGFYEQYF. In nucleotides, the CDR3 is TGTGCCAGCAGTGAAGGCAGTCTCCAGGGGTTCTACGAGCAGTACTTC.

This clone was counted only a few times. The chain recombines TRBV28 with TRBJ2-2; tentative D call: TRBD1 (6 bases). The CDR3 is 14 amino acids. V shed 6 bases and J shed 3 bases, with 11 bases lying between them. CDR1 MDHEN and CDR2 SYDVKM come from the germline V gene. CDR3 loop: CASRTGRDTGELFF. CDR3 in DNA: TGTGCCAGCAGAACAGGGCGAGACACCGGGGAGCTGTTTTTT.

A single count supports this clone. This chain connects TRBV28 to TRBJ2-7; the D is unclear. The length of the CDR3 is 15 residues. Between the trimmed V and J ends, which lost 5 bases and 0 bases, there was a span of 14 bases. Germline V gene data show CDR1 as MDHEN and CDR2 as SYDVKM. CDR3 residues: CASSLPGSSSYEQYF. Here the CDR3 DNA reads TGTGCCAGCAGTCTTCCCGGGTCTAGCTCCTACGAGCAGTACTTC.

The chain is built from TRBV10-3 and TRBJ2-7; 7 bases agree with TRBD1. The CDR3 is made up of 16 amino acids. Losses at the gene ends were 5 bases for V and 2 bases for J; bases not matched to a gene: 12. Per the germline V gene, CDR1 is ENHRY and CDR2 is SYGVKD. The CDR3 sequence is CAISHDREDPTYEQYF. The DNA of the CDR3 is TGTGCCATCAGTCACGACAGGGAAGACCCTACCTACGAGCAGTACTTC.

The chain combines TRBV27 with TRBJ2-2; 9 nucleotides line up with TRBD2. V dropped 0 bases and J dropped 3; count of bases not matched to a gene: 11. CDR1 is MNHEY, CDR2 SMNVEV, per germline (reference sequence). CDR3 length: 19 amino acids. CDR3: CASSLSSAWGGRDTGELFF. The CDR3 DNA reads as TGTGCCAGCAGTTTATCATCCGCATGGGGCGGGAGGGACACCGGGGAGCTGTTTTTT.

The CDR3 sequence is CASSFAGGPRDIQYF. The CDR3, as DNA: TGTGCCAGCAGTTTCGCGGGAGGGCCTCGAGACATTCAGTACTTC. The chain carries TRBV27 and TRBJ2-4; 9 bases fit TRBD2. The CDR3 totals 15 residues. The junction had 8 bases not matched to a gene; V was cut back by 3 bases and J by 8 bases. From germline, CDR1 is MNHEY and CDR2 SMNVEV (reference sequence).

V and J are TRBV4-1 and TRBJ2-1, with 9 bases matching TRBD2. Per the germline V gene, CDR1 is MGHRA and CDR2 is YSYEKL. This CDR3 spans 16 amino acids. Trimming cost V 4 bases and J 6 bases; bases outside gene matches: 10. The CDR3 DNA reads TGCGCCAGCAGCCCCCTGGGAGCGGGGGGTATCAATGAGCAGTTCTTC. Protein product: CASSPLGAGGINEQFF.

This clone has a handful of counts. This rearrangement joins TRBV19 to TRBJ2-3; 7 bases match TRBD1. There are 15 residues in the CDR3. The V gene end was trimmed by 6 bases and the J gene end by 2 bases; junction bases not matched to a gene: 8. Germline CDR1 is LNHDA and CDR2 is SQIVND (reference sequence). The CDR3 DNA reads as TGTGCCAGTAGGGACCGGGACAGACCCACAGATACGCAGTATTTT. This translates into CASRDRDRPTDTQYF.

V usage is TRBV3-1 (or the pseudogene TRBV3-2) and J usage is TRBJ1-2; D is undetermined. From germline, CDR1 is LGHDT and CDR2 YNNKEL (reference sequence). CDR3 size: 13 residues. Between the trimmed V and J ends, which lost 0 bases and 8 bases, there was a span of 10 bases. CDR3 sequence reads: CASSQDRGDGYTF. The CDR3 region has the DNA TGTGCCAGCAGCCAAGATCGCGGAGACGGCTACACCTTC.

The gene calls are TRBV11-2 and TRBJ2-3; 7 bases match TRBD2. V shed 2 bases, J shed 4 bases, and the junction held 6 bases outside the gene matches. Germline CDR1 and CDR2: SGHAT and FQNNGV. The CDR3 sequence is 15 residues long. The CDR3 nucleotides are TGTGCCAGCAGCTTACACGGGGAGGGGTCAGATACGCAGTATTTT. Amino acid sequence: CASSLHGEGSDTQYF.

V usage is TRBV6-5 and J usage is TRBJ1-2; TRBD1 aligns across 8 bases. Germline values: CDR1 MNHEY, CDR2 SVGAGI. The CDR3 sequence is 15 residues long. Losses at the gene ends were 0 bases for V and 3 bases for J; bases not matched to a gene: 3. The CDR3 nucleotides are TGTGCCAGCAGTTACTCCGGACAGGGAGACTATGGCTACACCTTC. As protein: CASSYSGQGDYGYTF.

The rearrangement links TRBV5-1 to TRBJ1-1; TRBD1 is a possible D gene (6 bases). CDR1 is SGHRS and CDR2 is YFSETQ in the germline V gene. The CDR3 totals 15 residues. The V gene lost 4 bases and the J gene lost 0 bases, with 13 bases spanning the gap. CDR3: CASSTARGLNTEAFF. The CDR3 DNA is TGCGCCAGCAGCACGGCGCGGGGGCTGAACACTGAAGCTTTCTTT. The whole variable domain, filled in from reference TRBV5-1 and TRBJ1-1, reads KAGVTQTPRYLIKTRGQQVTLSCSPISGHRSVSWYQQTPGQGLQFLFEYFSETQRNKGNFPGRFSGRQFSNSRSEMNVSTLELGDSALYLCASSTARGLNTEAFFGQGTRLTVV.

This sequence joins TRBV7-2 and TRBJ2-7, with 8 bases lining up with TRBD1. Trimming took 3 bases from V and 7 from J; bases not matched to a gene: 2. CDR1 and CDR2 (germline): SGHTA, FQGNSA. The CDR3 length is 12 residues. This CDR3 reads CASSFTGGEQYF. The CDR3 nucleotides read TGTGCCAGCAGCTTTACAGGGGGGGAGCAGTACTTC.

The gene calls are TRBV6-1 and TRBJ2-1; 14 bases map to TRBD2. CDR3 length: 19 amino acids. V was pared by 2 bases and J by 8 bases, with 14 bases of the junction left unmatched. The germline CDR1 and CDR2 sequences are MNHNS and SASEGT. The CDR3 here is CASSETSPGLAGALDEQFF. CDR3 DNA: TGTGCCAGCAGTGAAACCTCACCGGGACTAGCGGGAGCTCTGGATGAGCAGTTCTTC.

The gene calls are TRBV24-1 and TRBJ2-5; the match to TRBD1 covers 9 bases. CDR1 KGHDR and CDR2 SFDVKD come from the germline V gene. V gave up 3 bases and J gave up 4 bases; unmatched junction bases: 8. The CDR3 contains 16 residues. The CDR3, as DNA: TGTGCCACCAGTGATACCTCACAGGGGGCGGGAGAGACCCAGTACTTC. It yields the protein CATSDTSQGAGETQYF.

The chain carries TRBV4-1 and TRBJ2-1; 10 bases fit TRBD2. The CDR3 covers 15 residues. V shed 4 bases, J shed 4 bases, and the junction held 4 bases outside the gene matches. Germline CDR1 and CDR2: MGHRA and YSYEKL. In nucleotides, the CDR3 is TGCGCCAGCAGCCGAGGACTAGCGGATTACAATGAGCAGTTCTTC. Its protein product is CASSRGLADYNEQFF.